These 4 T cell receptor beta chains were sequenced from one sample in a study of CD8 T cells in ankylosing spondylitis (dated by TCRdb to about 2017). The library came from 5' RACE. The sequencer was an Illumina HiSeq 2500. TCRdb applied fastp at Q25 and MiXCR to the public reads, then kept only in-frame beta chains. All rows with the same CDR3 protein become a single entry with the most common DNA and genes. The sample table records some 220,000 distinct CDR3 sequences; 8% to 11% of these occur just once. The ten largest account for approximately 2.5% of the sample. What was sequenced was blood, either unsorted or a sorted T cell fraction (not recorded which). These receptors were taken from a male donor with ankylosing spondylitis or in good health (not recorded which).

This sequence joins TRBV4-1 and TRBJ1-5; D perhaps matches TRBD1 (6 bases). The germline CDR1 and CDR2 sequences are MGHRA and YSYEKL. The CDR3 length is 13 residues. The V end was cut by 3 bases, the J end by 11 bases, with 14 bases between. CDR3 sequence reads: CASSQGNRDTQHF. Written as DNA, the CDR3 is TGCGCCAGCAGCCAGGGTAACAGGGATACCCAGCATTTT.

This clonotype came up many times. The chain couples TRBV6-5 to TRBJ1-6; D gene ambiguous. V gave up 0 bases and J gave up 2 bases, with 14 bases separating them. The CDR3 runs to 18 residues. Germline CDR1 and CDR2: MNHEY and SVGAGI. The CDR3 region is CASSYSFGGSPYNSPLHF. CDR3 DNA: TGTGCCAGCAGTTACTCGTTCGGCGGCTCTCCCTATAATTCACCCCTCCACTTT.

This clonotype appeared many times. V and J are TRBV4-2 and TRBJ1-3; no reliable D call. Germline CDR1 LGHNA, CDR2 YNFKEQ. This CDR3 has 17 amino acids. V lost 0 bases, J lost 4 bases, and 16 bases lay in between. CDR3 sequence: CASSQDSLMVSGNTIYF. The CDR3 nucleotides read TGTGCCAGCAGCCAAGATAGTTTAATGGTATCGGGAAACACCATATATTTT.

This clonotype was observed a handful of times. The genes are TRBV5-5 and TRBJ1-1; D remains ambiguous. The length of the CDR3 is 16 residues. CDR1 and CDR2 (germline): SGHKS, YYEKEE (reference sequence). V was shortened by 4 bases and J by 0 bases, with 16 bases between the two germline ends. CDR3: CASSPRVGSLNTEAFF. CDR3 sequence (DNA): TGTGCCAGCAGCCCCAGAGTTGGCAGCTTGAACACTGAAGCTTTCTTT.